This TCR beta chain derives from a study of shared clonotypes between healthy human individuals. This CDR3 contains 15 residues. Losses at the gene ends were 3 bases for V and 7 bases for J; bases not matched to a gene: 6. Germline CDR1 reads LNHNV; CDR2 reads YYDKDF (reference sequence). The protocol was immunoSEQ multiplex PCR, while the TCRdb copy is restricted to in-frame clones and leaves out a portion. Among around 600,000 clones listed, 95% were seen once. Terminally differentiated effector memory CD45RA+ cells were left out of the naive CD8 fraction, which was CD45RO-negative and positively selected for CCR7.

The TCR sequence derives from a woman aged 25 to 39 in good health. The rearrangement links TRBV15 to TRBJ1-4, with TRBD1 identical over 9 bases. Sequencing was carried out using naive CD8+ T cells sorted from blood. The CDR3 DNA is TGTGCCACCAGCAGCCGGGACAGGGATTTTGAAAAACTGTTTTTT. Amino acids: CATSSRDRDFEKLFF. Drawing the rest from reference TRBV15 and TRBJ1-4, the complete variable domain is DAMVIQNPRYQVTQFGKPVTLSCSQTLNHNVMYWYQQKSSQAPKLLFHYYDKDFNNEADTPDNFQSRRPNTSFCFLDIRSPGLGDTAMYLCATSSRDRDFEKLFFGSGTQLSVL.